The clone carrying this T cell receptor (beta chain) appeared a few times. Unique molecular identifiers were incorporated during preparation of the TCRbeta library. TCRdb re-analysed the PCR reads in MiXCR, keeping a single row per CDR3 protein. The repertoire holds approximately 400,000 distinct CDR3 sequences, with about 11% as singletons. This specimen belongs to a study of T-cell reconstitution after alpha-beta-depleted transplantation in children. V lost 0 bases, J lost 6 bases, and 16 bases lay in between. The CDR3 totals 15 residues. Germline V gives CDR1 SGHRS, CDR2 YFSETQ. The specimen was PBMCs from the stem cell graft donor, collected from the stem cell graft. This sequence joins TRBV5-1 and TRBJ2-7; D might be TRBD2 (5 bases). This TCR was recovered from a human donor who donated a stem cell graft to a child with acute myeloid leukemia. CDR3 DNA sequence: TGCGCCAGCAGCTTGGGAGGGCCGGGTCGGTTCGAGCAGTACTTC. Translating gives CASSLGGPGRFEQYF.